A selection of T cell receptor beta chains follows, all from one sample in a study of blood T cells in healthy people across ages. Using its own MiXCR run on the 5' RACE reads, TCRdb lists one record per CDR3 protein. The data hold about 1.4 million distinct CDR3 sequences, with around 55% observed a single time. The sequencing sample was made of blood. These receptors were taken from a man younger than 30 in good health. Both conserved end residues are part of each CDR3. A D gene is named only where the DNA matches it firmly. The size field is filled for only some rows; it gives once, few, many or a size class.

CDR3nt: TGTGCCAGCAAAGTACTTGGAGAGACCCAGTACTTC
CDR3aa: CASKVLGETQYF
abundance: -
v_gene: TRBV6-1
d_gene: -
j_gene: TRBJ2-5

CDR3nt: TGTGCCATCAGTGGGGTTTTACAGGGGGCTGGGGAGCAGTACTTC
CDR3aa: CAISGVLQGAGEQYF
abundance: once
v_gene: TRBV10-3
d_gene: TRBD1
j_gene: TRBJ2-7

CDR3nt: TGCGCCAGCAGCCAAGATCAGGCTAGATCTGATACGCAGTATTTT
CDR3aa: CASSQDQARSDTQYF
abundance: -
v_gene: TRBV4-3
d_gene: -
j_gene: TRBJ2-3

CDR3nt: TGTGCCAGCAGTTACTCGTCAGGGCCCGAGCAGTACTTC
CDR3aa: CASSYSSGPEQYF
abundance: -
v_gene: TRBV6-6
d_gene: -
j_gene: TRBJ2-7

CDR3nt: TGCGCCAGCAGCGCAAAGGGTGGAGCTTTCTTT
CDR3aa: CASSAKGGAFF
abundance: -
v_gene: TRBV5-1
d_gene: -
j_gene: TRBJ1-1

CDR3nt: TGCAGTGCTAGTGGGGCCACAGGGCCCCTAGACGAGCAGTACTTC
CDR3aa: CSASGATGPLDEQYF
abundance: -
v_gene: TRBV20-1
d_gene: -
j_gene: TRBJ2-7

CDR3nt: TGTGCCAGCTCAAACGACAGGATCAATCAGCCCCAGCATTTT
CDR3aa: CASSNDRINQPQHF
abundance: -
v_gene: TRBV19
d_gene: -
j_gene: TRBJ1-5

CDR3nt: TGCAGTGCCATAGCGGGATCTGGGGGCAATGAGCAGTTCTTC
CDR3aa: CSAIAGSGGNEQFF
abundance: few
v_gene: TRBV20-1
d_gene: TRBD2
j_gene: TRBJ2-1

CDR3nt: TGTGCCAGCAGTGAAGGTTCAGGCGTCGTCTCTGGAAACACCATATATTTT
CDR3aa: CASSEGSGVVSGNTIYF
abundance: -
v_gene: TRBV6-1
d_gene: -
j_gene: TRBJ1-3

CDR3nt: TGTGCCAGCAGCCAAGTTTTTAGCGGGAGGGCGGGCAATGAGCAGTTCTTC
CDR3aa: CASSQVFSGRAGNEQFF
abundance: -
v_gene: TRBV3-1
d_gene: TRBD2
j_gene: TRBJ2-1

CDR3nt: TGTGCCAGCAGTACTGTCGTGGCTACCTACGAGCAGTACTTC
CDR3aa: CASSTVVATYEQYF
abundance: -
v_gene: TRBV12-3/TRBV12-4
d_gene: -
j_gene: TRBJ2-7

CDR3nt: TGTGCCAGCAGTTACTCGAATTTCAATGAGCAGTTCTTC
CDR3aa: CASSYSNFNEQFF
abundance: -
v_gene: TRBV6-5
d_gene: -
j_gene: TRBJ2-1

CDR3nt: TGTGCCACCAGCAGAGGTGTGACAGTAAGCACAGATACGCAGTATTTT
CDR3aa: CATSRGVTVSTDTQYF
abundance: few
v_gene: TRBV15
d_gene: -
j_gene: TRBJ2-3

CDR3nt: TGTGCCAGCAGCGTAGATTTAAGGGGGACTAGCGGGGGGCGAGATACGCAGTATTTT
CDR3aa: CASSVDLRGTSGGRDTQYF
abundance: -
v_gene: TRBV9
d_gene: TRBD2
j_gene: TRBJ2-3

CDR3nt: TGTGCCAGCAGTTACTGGGGCGGGGGGGCGTATGAGCAGTTCTTC
CDR3aa: CASSYWGGGAYEQFF
abundance: few
v_gene: TRBV27
d_gene: TRBD2
j_gene: TRBJ2-1

CDR3nt: TGTGCCAGCAGCTTTCAAAGCGGGGGGACTAGCTCCTACAATGAGCAGTTCTTC
CDR3aa: CASSFQSGGTSSYNEQFF
abundance: -
v_gene: TRBV7-9
d_gene: TRBD2
j_gene: TRBJ2-1

CDR3nt: TGCAGTGCTAACACGGGCTCCTACAATGAGCAGTTCTTC
CDR3aa: CSANTGSYNEQFF
abundance: -
v_gene: TRBV20-1
d_gene: -
j_gene: TRBJ2-1

CDR3nt: TGCGCCAGCAGCCAATACCCTGGACCCCAGACCTACGAGCAGTACTTC
CDR3aa: CASSQYPGPQTYEQYF
abundance: -
v_gene: TRBV4-3
d_gene: -
j_gene: TRBJ2-7

CDR3nt: TGTGCCAGCAGTCTTGAAGCGGGGGCCTCATACAATGAGCAGTTCTTC
CDR3aa: CASSLEAGASYNEQFF
abundance: -
v_gene: TRBV27
d_gene: TRBD2
j_gene: TRBJ2-1

CDR3nt: TGTGCCAGCAGCTTAGAGGGGGCCGGTGAAAAACTGTTTTTT
CDR3aa: CASSLEGAGEKLFF
abundance: -
v_gene: TRBV13
d_gene: TRBD1
j_gene: TRBJ1-4

CDR3nt: TGTGCCAGCACTCTAGGCCTGAGCGAGCAGTTCTTC
CDR3aa: CASTLGLSEQFF
abundance: -
v_gene: TRBV6-1
d_gene: -
j_gene: TRBJ2-1

CDR3nt: TGTGCCAGCAGCTTAGCGCAGGGTTCCCACTATGGCTACACCTTC
CDR3aa: CASSLAQGSHYGYTF
abundance: -
v_gene: TRBV7-2
d_gene: -
j_gene: TRBJ1-2

CDR3nt: TGCGCCAGCAGCTTAGGAGAGTTTCGGGATACGCAGTATTTT
CDR3aa: CASSLGEFRDTQYF
abundance: -
v_gene: TRBV5-1
d_gene: -
j_gene: TRBJ2-3

CDR3nt: TGTGCCAGCAGCCAAGATCCTTCAGGGTCGTATGGGGCCAACGTCCTGACTTTC
CDR3aa: CASSQDPSGSYGANVLTF
abundance: -
v_gene: TRBV14
d_gene: -
j_gene: TRBJ2-6

CDR3nt: TGTGCCAGCAGCTTAGGGCCTCTGGACGAGCAGTACTTC
CDR3aa: CASSLGPLDEQYF
abundance: -
v_gene: TRBV27
d_gene: -
j_gene: TRBJ2-7

CDR3nt: TGCGCCAGCAGCTTGGAACTAATAGGCACAGATACGCAGTATTTT
CDR3aa: CASSLELIGTDTQYF
abundance: -
v_gene: TRBV5-1
d_gene: -
j_gene: TRBJ2-3

CDR3nt: TGCAGGATAGAACCAGGTACCTACGAGCAGTACTTC
CDR3aa: CRIEPGTYEQYF
abundance: -
v_gene: TRBV29-1
d_gene: -
j_gene: TRBJ2-7

CDR3nt: TGTGCCAGCAGCCAAGATCCGAGCGGGCTCTCATACGAGCAGTACTTC
CDR3aa: CASSQDPSGLSYEQYF
abundance: -
v_gene: TRBV4-2
d_gene: -
j_gene: TRBJ2-7